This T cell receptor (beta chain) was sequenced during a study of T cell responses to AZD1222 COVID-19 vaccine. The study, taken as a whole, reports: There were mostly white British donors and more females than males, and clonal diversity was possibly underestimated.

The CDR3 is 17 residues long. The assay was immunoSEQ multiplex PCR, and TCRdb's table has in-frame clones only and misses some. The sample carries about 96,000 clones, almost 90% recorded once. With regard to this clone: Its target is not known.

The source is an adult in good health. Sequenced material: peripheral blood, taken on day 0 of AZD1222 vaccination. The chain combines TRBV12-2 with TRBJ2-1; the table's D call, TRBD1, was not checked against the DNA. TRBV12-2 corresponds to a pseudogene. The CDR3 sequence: CASRFLTGTASYNEQFF. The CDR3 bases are TGTGCAAGTCGCTTTTTAACCGGGACAGCTTCCTACAATGAGCAGTTCTTC.